Listed below are T cell receptor beta chains from one sample, sequenced in a study of cytomegalovirus exposure and HLA in healthy donors. TCRdb's table, derived via immunoSEQ multiplex PCR, lists solely in-frame clones and lacks some. The sample carries roughly 120,000 clones, around 74% recorded once. Sequenced input: PBMCs. These receptors all stem from a woman between 18 and 29 years old in good health and CMV-seronegative. Both conserved end residues are trimmed from each CDR3. Fields, in order: clone size, CDR3 length, V gene, D gene, CDR3 protein. D genes are given only for firm matches. The listing skips clone size in some rows; elsewhere it reads once, few, many or a size class.

>NA|10|TRBV29-1|NA
SAGDSTYEQY
>NA|13|TRBV19|NA
ASSIGGTFNQPQH
>NA|13|TRBV6-1|TRBD2
ASNRLASNQETQY
>NA|14|TRBV5-6|NA
ASSLGTGFYNSPLH
>NA|11|TRBV15|NA
ATSRVTMNEQF
>NA|11|TRBV30|TRBD1
AWLGQGGPPLH
>NA|14|TRBV7-9|TRBD1
ASSQGEGGWDNEQF
>few|11|TRBV25-1|NA
ASIGPTGRSLH
>NA|16|TRBV5-4|TRBD1
ASSTWDRGTLAKNIQY
>NA|14|TRBV7-9|TRBD2
ASSLDIAGVTDTQY
>NA|12|TRBV19|TRBD2
ASRRLAGTRELF
>once|12|TRBV6-1|TRBD1
ASGPSGQGHGYT
>NA|10|TRBV11-2|NA
ASSLQGTEAF
>NA|15|TRBV6-4|NA
ASSDSNRASGANVLT
>NA|14|TRBV4-1|NA
ASSQQTGSSYNEQF
>few|11|TRBV6-1|TRBD1
ASSRGQTYEQY
>once|12|TRBV25-1|NA
ASSSPDKTYEQY
>NA|15|TRBV25-1|NA
ASSETNRQHEGYTQY
>NA|17|TRBV27|TRBD2
ASSLLTSGGHSVGNEQF
>NA|12|TRBV6-1|TRBD1
ASSLQGAIYGYT
>once|13|TRBV10-1|TRBD2
ASSQTSGGSDTQY
>NA|18|TRBV4-1|TRBD2
ASSHDRRYQGTGGTDTQY
>NA|12|TRBV28|TRBD1
ASKNTGGNSPLH
>NA|10|TRBV29-1|NA
SVGTNTGELF
>NA|15|TRBV7-9|TRBD1
ASSLPGTGNSGNTIY
>NA|12|TRBV29-1|TRBD1
SVEVSGGRKTQY
>few|13|TRBV4-2|TRBD2
ASSQGRGDYNEQF
>many|12|TRBV28|NA
ASSYIIGNQPQH